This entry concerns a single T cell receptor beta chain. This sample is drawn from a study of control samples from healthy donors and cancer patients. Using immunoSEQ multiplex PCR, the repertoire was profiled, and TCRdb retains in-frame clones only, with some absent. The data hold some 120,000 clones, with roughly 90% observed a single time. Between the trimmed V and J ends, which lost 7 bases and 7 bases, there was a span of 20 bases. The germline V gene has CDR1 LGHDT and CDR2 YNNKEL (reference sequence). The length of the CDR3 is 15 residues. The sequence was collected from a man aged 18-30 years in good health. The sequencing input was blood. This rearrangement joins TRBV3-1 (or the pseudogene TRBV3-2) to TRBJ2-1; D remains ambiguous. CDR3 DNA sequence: TGTGCCAGCACCCTAGATTCGGCCCCCTGGAATGAGCAGTTCTTC. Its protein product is CASTLDSAPWNEQFF.